Listed here are 5 T cell receptor beta chains from one sample, sequenced in a study of blood T cell repertoires in COVID-19. Produced via immunoSEQ multiplex PCR; TCRdb's table is partial and in-frame only. The sample includes some 80,000 clones, 85% seen only once; the top ten take around a tenth. The sequenced material came from peripheral blood. The receptors stem from a man in his fifties with COVID-19, enrolled during active disease.

This chain connects TRBV6-1 to TRBJ2-7; D is ambiguous. V dropped 7 bases and J dropped 1 base, with 14 bases sitting between them. Germline CDR1 MNHNS, CDR2 SASEGT. The CDR3 sequence is 14 residues long. Here the CDR3 reads CASTPGGGSYEQYF. The CDR3 DNA follows: TGTGCCAGCACCCCGGGTGGCGGTTCCTACGAGCAGTACTTC.

The sample holds one count of this clone. The chain employs TRBV5-4 and TRBJ1-1; 11 bases align to TRBD1. The V gene's germline CDR1 is SGHNT and CDR2 YYREEE (reference sequence). Trimming removed 4 bases from V and 3 bases from J; junction bases left unmatched: 8. The CDR3 length is 16 residues. The CDR3 DNA sequence: TGTGCCAGCAGCCCAGGACAGGGGGCGTCTTACACTGAAGCTTTCTTT. This gives the protein CASSPGQGASYTEAFF.

V is TRBV28 and J is TRBJ2-7; 7 nucleotides match TRBD2. Germline V gene sequence: CDR1 MDHEN, CDR2 SYDVKM. This CDR3 is 14 amino acids long. V shed 10 bases, J shed 2 bases, and the junction held 11 bases outside the gene matches. CDR3 region: CANAKGGRTYEQYF. DNA of the CDR3: TGTGCCAACGCCAAGGGAGGGCGGACCTACGAGCAGTACTTC.

The chain's CDR3 is CASSRGGSNQPQHF. The DNA for the CDR3 is TGTGCCAGCAGCCGCGGGGGTAGCAATCAGCCCCAGCATTTT. This chain links TRBV11-2 with TRBJ1-5, with D possibly being TRBD1 (5 bases). Germline CDR1 reads SGHAT; CDR2 reads FQNNGV. The CDR3 runs 14 residues. V was trimmed by 5 bases and J by 0 bases, leaving 8 bases between them.

The J gene is TRBJ1-2, the V gene TRBV28; the match to TRBD1 covers 7 bases. Germline lookup yields CDR1 MDHEN and CDR2 SYDVKM. V shed 3 bases and J 5 bases; nucleotides not matched to a gene: 9. This CDR3 contains 15 residues. CDR3 sequence reads: CASSLKRDSPYGYTF. The CDR3 coding sequence is TGTGCCAGCAGTTTGAAAAGGGACAGCCCATATGGCTACACCTTC.